This T cell receptor beta chain was captured in a study of T cells in Graves' hyperthyroidism and ophthalmopathy. Trimming removed 6 bases from V and 4 bases from J, with 7 bases in between. Germline V CDR1 and CDR2: MNHEY, SMNVEV (reference sequence). This CDR3 region has 12 residues. The CDR3 regions of TCR beta were amplified from RNA transcripts. The HTBI primer set drove a first-round RT-PCR of the TCR CDR3. TCRdb fed the multiplex PCR reads into MiXCR, producing one record per CDR3 protein. The data hold around 420,000 distinct CDR3 sequences, with 15% to 18% observed a single time. This clonotype was counted at least ten times.

The sequence derives from a woman under 30 with Graves' hyperthyroidism. Sequencing was carried out using blood. The chain is built from TRBV27 and TRBJ2-1; possible D gene TRBD1, 6 bases. The CDR3 sequence: CASRDRYNEQFF. CDR3 coding DNA: TGTGCCAGCAGGGACAGATACAATGAGCAGTTCTTC.